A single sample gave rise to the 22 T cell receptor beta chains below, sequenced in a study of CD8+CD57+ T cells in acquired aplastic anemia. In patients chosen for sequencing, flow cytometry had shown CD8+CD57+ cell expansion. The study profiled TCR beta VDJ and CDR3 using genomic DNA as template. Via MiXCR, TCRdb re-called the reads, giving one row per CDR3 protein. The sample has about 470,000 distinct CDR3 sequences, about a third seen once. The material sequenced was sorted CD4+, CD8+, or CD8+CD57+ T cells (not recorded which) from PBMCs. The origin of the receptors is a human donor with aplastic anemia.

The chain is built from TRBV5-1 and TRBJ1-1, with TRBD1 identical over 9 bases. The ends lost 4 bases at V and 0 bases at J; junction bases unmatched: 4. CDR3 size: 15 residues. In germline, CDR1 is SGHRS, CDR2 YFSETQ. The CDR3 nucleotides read TGCGCCAGCAGCAAAAGGACAGGGGTGAACACTGAAGCTTTCTTT. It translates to CASSKRTGVNTEAFF.

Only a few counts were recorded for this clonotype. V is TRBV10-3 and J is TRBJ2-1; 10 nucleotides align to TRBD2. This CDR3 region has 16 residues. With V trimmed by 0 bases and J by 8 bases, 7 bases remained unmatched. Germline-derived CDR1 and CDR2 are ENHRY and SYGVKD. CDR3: CAISESTSGIRDEQFF. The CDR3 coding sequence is TGTGCCATCAGTGAGTCTACTAGCGGGATTAGGGATGAGCAGTTCTTC.

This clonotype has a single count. CDR3: CSVTSWGNTEAFF. In DNA form, the CDR3 reads TGCAGTGTCACGAGCTGGGGGAACACTGAAGCTTTCTTT. The gene calls are TRBV20-1 and TRBJ1-1, with unresolved D. Trimming stripped 7 bases from V and 1 base from J, with 13 bases between. The CDR3 has 13 residues. Germline V gives CDR1 DFQATT, CDR2 SNEGSKA (reference sequence).

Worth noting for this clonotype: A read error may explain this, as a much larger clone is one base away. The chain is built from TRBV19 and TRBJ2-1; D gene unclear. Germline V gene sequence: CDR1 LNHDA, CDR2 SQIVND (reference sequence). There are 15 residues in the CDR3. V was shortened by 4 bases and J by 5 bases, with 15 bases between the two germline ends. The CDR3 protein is CASSSAEPPHNEQFF. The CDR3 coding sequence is TGTGCCAGTAGTAGTGCAGAGCCACCACACAATGAGCAGTTCTTC. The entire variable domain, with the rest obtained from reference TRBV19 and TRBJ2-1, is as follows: DGGITQSPKYLFRKEGQNVTLSCEQNLNHDAMYWYRQDPGQGLRLIYYSQIVNDFQKGDIAEGYSVSREKKESFPLTVTSAQKNPTAFYLCASSSAEPPHNEQFFGPGTRLTVL.

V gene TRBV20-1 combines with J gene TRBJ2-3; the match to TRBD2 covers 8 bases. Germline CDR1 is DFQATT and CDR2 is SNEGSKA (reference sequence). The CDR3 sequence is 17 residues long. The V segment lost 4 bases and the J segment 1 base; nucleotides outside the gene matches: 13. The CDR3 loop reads CSATGAGAGVGTDTQYF. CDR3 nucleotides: TGCAGTGCTACTGGGGCAGGAGCGGGAGTGGGCACAGATACGCAGTATTTT.

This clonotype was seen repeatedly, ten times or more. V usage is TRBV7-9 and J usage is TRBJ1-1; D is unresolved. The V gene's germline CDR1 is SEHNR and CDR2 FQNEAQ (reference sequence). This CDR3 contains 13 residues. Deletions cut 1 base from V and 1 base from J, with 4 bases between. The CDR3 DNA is TGTGCCAGCAGCTTAGGGTCGAACACTGAAGCTTTCTTT. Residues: CASSLGSNTEAFF.

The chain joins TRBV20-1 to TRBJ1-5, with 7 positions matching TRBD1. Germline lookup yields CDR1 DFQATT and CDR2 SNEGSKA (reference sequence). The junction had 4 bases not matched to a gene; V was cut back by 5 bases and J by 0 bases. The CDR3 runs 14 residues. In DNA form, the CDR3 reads TGCAGTGCTGTACAGGGGAATAGCAATCAGCCCCAGCATTTT. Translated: CSAVQGNSNQPQHF.

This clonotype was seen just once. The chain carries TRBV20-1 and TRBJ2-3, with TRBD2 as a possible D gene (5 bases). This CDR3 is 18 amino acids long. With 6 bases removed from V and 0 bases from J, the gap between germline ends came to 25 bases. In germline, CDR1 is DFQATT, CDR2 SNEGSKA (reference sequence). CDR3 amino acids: CSAETTSGLAASTDTQYF. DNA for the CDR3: TGCAGTGCAGAAACTACTTCGGGCCTAGCAGCAAGCACAGATACGCAGTATTTT.

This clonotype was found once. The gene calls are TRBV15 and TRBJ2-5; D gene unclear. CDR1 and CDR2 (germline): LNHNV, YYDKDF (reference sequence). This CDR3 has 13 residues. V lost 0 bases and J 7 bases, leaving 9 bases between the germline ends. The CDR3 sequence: CATSRDLAGTQYF. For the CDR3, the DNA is TGTGCCACCAGCAGAGACCTGGCAGGGACCCAGTACTTC.

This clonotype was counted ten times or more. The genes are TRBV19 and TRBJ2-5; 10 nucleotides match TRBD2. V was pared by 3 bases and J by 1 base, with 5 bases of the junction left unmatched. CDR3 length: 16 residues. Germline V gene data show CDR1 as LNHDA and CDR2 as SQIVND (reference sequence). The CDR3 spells CASSIVAGGLQETQYF. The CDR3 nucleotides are TGTGCCAGTAGTATCGTAGCGGGGGGTCTCCAAGAGACCCAGTACTTC.

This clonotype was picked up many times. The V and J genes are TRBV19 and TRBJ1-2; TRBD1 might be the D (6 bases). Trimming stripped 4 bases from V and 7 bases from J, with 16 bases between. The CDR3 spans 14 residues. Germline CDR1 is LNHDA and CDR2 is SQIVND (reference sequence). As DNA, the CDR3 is TGTGCCAGTAGTACCCCCACGGGGGGCATTGGCTACACCTTC. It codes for CASSTPTGGIGYTF.

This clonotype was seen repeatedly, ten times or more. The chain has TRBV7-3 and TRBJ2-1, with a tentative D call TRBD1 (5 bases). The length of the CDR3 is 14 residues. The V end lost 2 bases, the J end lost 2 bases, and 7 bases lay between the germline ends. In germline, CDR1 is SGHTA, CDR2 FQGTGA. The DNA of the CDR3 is TGTGCCAGCAGCTTATCGACAGCCTACAATGAGCAGTTCTTC. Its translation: CASSLSTAYNEQFF.

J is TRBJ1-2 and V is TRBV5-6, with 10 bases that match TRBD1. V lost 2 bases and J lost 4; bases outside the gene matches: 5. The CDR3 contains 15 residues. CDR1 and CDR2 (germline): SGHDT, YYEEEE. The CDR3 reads CASSFGTGVFYGYTF. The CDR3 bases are TGTGCCAGCAGCTTCGGGACAGGGGTCTTCTATGGCTACACCTTC.

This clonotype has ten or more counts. CDR3 nucleotide sequence: TGTGCCAGTAGGGCGGGACAGGGGAACACTGAAGCTTTCTTT. It codes for CASRAGQGNTEAFF. The chain is built from TRBV19 and TRBJ1-1; 9 bases agree with TRBD1. With V trimmed by 6 bases and J by 1 base, 3 bases remained unmatched. The CDR3 spans 14 residues. Germline V gene sequence: CDR1 LNHDA, CDR2 SQIVND (reference sequence).

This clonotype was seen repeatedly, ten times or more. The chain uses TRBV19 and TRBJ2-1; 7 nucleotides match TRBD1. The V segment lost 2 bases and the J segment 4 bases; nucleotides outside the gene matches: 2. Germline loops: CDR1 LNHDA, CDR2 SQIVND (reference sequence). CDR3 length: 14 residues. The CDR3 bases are TGTGCCAGTAGTATACAGGGACAGTACAATGAGCAGTTCTTC. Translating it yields CASSIQGQYNEQFF.

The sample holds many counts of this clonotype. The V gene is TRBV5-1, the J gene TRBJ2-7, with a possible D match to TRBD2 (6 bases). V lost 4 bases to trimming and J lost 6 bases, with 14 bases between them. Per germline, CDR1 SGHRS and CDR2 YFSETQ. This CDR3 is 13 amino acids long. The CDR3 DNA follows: TGCGCCAGCAGCAGGAGTCTCGGGGGCGAGCAGTACTTC. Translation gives CASSRSLGGEQYF.

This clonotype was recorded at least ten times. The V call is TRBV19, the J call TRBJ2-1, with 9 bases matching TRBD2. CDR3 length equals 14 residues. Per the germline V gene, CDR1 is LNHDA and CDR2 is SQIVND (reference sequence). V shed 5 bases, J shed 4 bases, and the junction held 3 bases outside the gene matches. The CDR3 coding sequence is TGTGCCAGTAGTGACAGCGGGAGGTACAATGAGCAGTTCTTC. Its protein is CASSDSGRYNEQFF.

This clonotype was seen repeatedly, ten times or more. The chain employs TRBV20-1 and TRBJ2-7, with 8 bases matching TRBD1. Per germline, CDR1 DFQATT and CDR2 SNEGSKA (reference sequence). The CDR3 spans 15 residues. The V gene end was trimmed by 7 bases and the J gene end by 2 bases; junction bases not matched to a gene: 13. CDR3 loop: CSGQEGTGGPYEQYF. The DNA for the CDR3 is TGCAGTGGGCAGGAGGGGACAGGAGGACCCTACGAGCAGTACTTC.

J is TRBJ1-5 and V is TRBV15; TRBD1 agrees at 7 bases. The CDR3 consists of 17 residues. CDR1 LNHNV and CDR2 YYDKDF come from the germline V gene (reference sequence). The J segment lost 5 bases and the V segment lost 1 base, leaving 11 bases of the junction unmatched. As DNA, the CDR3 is TGTGCCACCAGCAGAGCACCAGGGGGGACAGACTATCAGCCCCAGCATTTT. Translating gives CATSRAPGGTDYQPQHF.

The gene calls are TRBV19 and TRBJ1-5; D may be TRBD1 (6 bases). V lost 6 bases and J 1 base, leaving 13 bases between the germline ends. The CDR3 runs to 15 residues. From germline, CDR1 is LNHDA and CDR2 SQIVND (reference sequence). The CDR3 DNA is TGTGCCAGTAGGCCACAGGGTGAAAGCAATCAGCCCCAGCATTTT. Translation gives CASRPQGESNQPQHF.

DNA for the CDR3: TGCAGTGCTAGGACTAGCGCTTACAATGAGCAGTTCTTC. Translated, it gives CSARTSAYNEQFF. This chain uses TRBV20-1 with TRBJ2-1; 8 bases are shared with TRBD2. The germline gives CDR1 DFQATT, CDR2 SNEGSKA (reference sequence). The length of the CDR3 is 13 residues. The ends lost 3 bases at V and 4 bases at J; junction bases unmatched: 2.

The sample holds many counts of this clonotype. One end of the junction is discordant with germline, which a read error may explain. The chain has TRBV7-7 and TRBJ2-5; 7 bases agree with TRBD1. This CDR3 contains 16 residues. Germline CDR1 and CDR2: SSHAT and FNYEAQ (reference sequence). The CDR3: CASSLGGPPESETQYF. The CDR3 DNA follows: TGTGCTAGCAGCTTAGGGGGCCCTCCAGAGAGCGAGACCCAGTACTTC.